This T cell receptor beta chain originates from a study of cytomegalovirus exposure and HLA in healthy donors. From germline, CDR1 is SGHNT and CDR2 YYREEE (reference sequence). Trimming removed 1 base from V and 1 base from J, with 11 bases in between. This CDR3 has 16 residues. Both 60 Vbeta primers and 13 Jbeta primers went into the PCR. Under the authors' procedure: The count from a later analysis was 60 million to 85 million unique TCR beta chains, about 10 million of them shared. Here immunoSEQ multiplex PCR was the method, and the copy in TCRdb shows in-frame clones only, minus some. That table supplies the V and J calls and clone size; D and trimming were determined from the DNA. The sample lists fewer than 200,000 clones, roughly 78% seen once, with approximately 0.7% in the top ten. Notes on this clone: The antigen is undetermined.

General study results and limits: High sensitivity and specificity were reportedly achieved when the classifier diagnosed cytomegalovirus status. In an earlier analysis, productive rearrangement rates for most beta V segments clustered near 87% or 30%.

What was sequenced was PBMCs. The clonotype was recovered from a woman in her thirties or forties in good health and CMV-seronegative. V gene TRBV5-4 combines with J gene TRBJ2-2; no clear D gene. The CDR3, as DNA: TGTGCCAGCAGCTTGAATCAGGCCTTGAACACCGGGGAGCTGTTTTTT. Protein product: CASSLNQALNTGELFF.